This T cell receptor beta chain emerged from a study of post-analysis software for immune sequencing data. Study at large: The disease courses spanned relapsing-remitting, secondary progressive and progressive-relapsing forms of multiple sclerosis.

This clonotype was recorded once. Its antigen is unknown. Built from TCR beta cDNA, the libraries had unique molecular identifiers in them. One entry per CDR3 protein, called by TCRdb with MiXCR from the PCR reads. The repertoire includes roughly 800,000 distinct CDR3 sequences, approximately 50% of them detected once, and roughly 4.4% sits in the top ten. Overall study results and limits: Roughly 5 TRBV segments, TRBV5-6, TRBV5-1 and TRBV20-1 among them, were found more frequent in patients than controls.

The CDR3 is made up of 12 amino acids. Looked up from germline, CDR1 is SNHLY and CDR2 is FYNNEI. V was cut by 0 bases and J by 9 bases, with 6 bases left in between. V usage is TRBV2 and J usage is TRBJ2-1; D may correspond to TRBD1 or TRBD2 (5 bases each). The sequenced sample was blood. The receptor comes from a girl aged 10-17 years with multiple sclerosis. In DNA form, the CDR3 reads TGTGCCAGCAGTGAAGCGAGGGGTGAGCAGTTCTTC. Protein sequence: CASSEARGEQFF. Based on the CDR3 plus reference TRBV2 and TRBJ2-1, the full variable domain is EPEVTQTPSHQVTQMGQEVILRCVPISNHLYFYWYRQILGQKVEFLVSFYNNEISEKSEIFDDQFSVERPDGSNFTLKIRSTKLEDSAMYFCASSEARGEQFFGPGTRLTVL.